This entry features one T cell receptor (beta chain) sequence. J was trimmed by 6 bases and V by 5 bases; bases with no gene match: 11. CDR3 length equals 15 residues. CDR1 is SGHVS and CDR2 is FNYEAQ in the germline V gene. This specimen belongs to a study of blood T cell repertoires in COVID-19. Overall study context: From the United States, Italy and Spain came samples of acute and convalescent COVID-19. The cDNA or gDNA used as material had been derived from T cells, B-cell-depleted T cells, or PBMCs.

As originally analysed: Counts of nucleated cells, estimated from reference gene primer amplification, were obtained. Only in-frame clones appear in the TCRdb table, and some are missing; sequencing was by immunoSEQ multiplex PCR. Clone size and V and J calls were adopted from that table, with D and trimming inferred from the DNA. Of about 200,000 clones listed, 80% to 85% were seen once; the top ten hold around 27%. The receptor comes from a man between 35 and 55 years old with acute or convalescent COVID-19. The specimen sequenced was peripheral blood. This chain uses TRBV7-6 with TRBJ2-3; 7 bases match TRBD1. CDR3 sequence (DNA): TGTGCCAGCAGCGGAGGACACGACAGGGCGGATACGCAGTATTTT. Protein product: CASSGGHDRADTQYF.